This entry describes one T cell receptor beta chain. This CDR3 is built from 15 residues. Germline values: CDR1 MNHEY, CDR2 SVGAGI. V lost 0 bases to trimming and J lost 8 bases; unmatched junction nucleotides: 6. This sample is part of a study of sequential checkpoint blockade in melanoma. Study at large: First-line arms were nivolumab then ipilimumab, or the reverse, randomized 1:1. Maintenance nivolumab came after either treatment sequence.

Method: immunoSEQ multiplex PCR; TCRdb's copy keeps in-frame clones and lacks some. Altogether around 16,000 clones are present, 85% to 95% being singletons, with the ten largest covering roughly 24%. Treatment given: randomized to nivolumab then ipilimumab (arm A) or the reverse (arm B). The TCR sequence derives from a human donor with melanoma. The chain carries TRBV6-5 and TRBJ1-4, with 7 bases identical to TRBD1. The input for sequencing was CD8+ T cells sorted from blood (inferred from file names), taken from a patient given nivolumab and ipilimumab in sequence. The CDR3 bases are TGTGCCAGCAGTTACTCACAGGGGAGTATCGAAAAACTGTTTTTT. Translation gives CASSYSQGSIEKLFF.